One sample yielded the 26 T cell receptor beta chains listed below, sequenced in a study of cytomegalovirus exposure and HLA in healthy donors. Use of 60 Vbeta and 13 Jbeta primers characterized the PCR. The table came from immunoSEQ multiplex PCR; TCRdb's copy has only in-frame clones and leaves some out. The sample contains 95,000 to 100,000 clones, roughly 76% of which appear only once. Sequencing used PBMCs. The source is a human donor in good health.

This sequence joins TRBV6-4 and TRBJ1-2; D possibly corresponds to TRBD1 (5 bases). With 6 bases removed from V and 7 bases from J, the gap between germline ends came to 15 bases. CDR1 is MRHNA, CDR2 SNTAGT, per germline. This CDR3 has 13 residues. The CDR3 loop is CASRGGGASGYTF. The CDR3 DNA is TGTGCCAGCAGAGGTGGTGGGGCCTCTGGCTACACCTTC.

The chain uses TRBV6-1 and TRBJ1-5; the D is unclear. This CDR3 contains 11 residues. The V end lost 7 bases, the J end lost 6 bases, and 7 bases lay between the germline ends. Germline V gives CDR1 MNHNS, CDR2 SASEGT. The CDR3: CASMRVQPQHF. The CDR3 nucleotides read TGTGCCAGCATGAGGGTTCAGCCCCAGCATTTT.

The chain recombines TRBV30 with TRBJ2-5; TRBD2 might be the D (5 bases). TRBJ2-7 explains the end of the DNA better; the J call may be wrong. There are 12 residues in the CDR3. Germline values: CDR1 GTSNPN, CDR2 SVGIG (reference sequence). As DNA, the CDR3 is TGTGCCTGGAGGCTAGCCTTATACGAGCAGTACTTC. This codes for CAWRLALYEQYF.

J is TRBJ1-4 and V is TRBV5-1; D may be TRBD1 (6 bases). Per the germline V gene, CDR1 is SGHRS and CDR2 is YFSETQ. Trimming pared 2 bases from V and 2 bases from J, leaving 13 bases between. This CDR3 has 16 amino acids. CDR3 DNA sequence: TGCGCCAGCAGCTTTAGCCGGCAGGGGACTAATGAAAAACTGTTTTTT. Its translation is CASSFSRQGTNEKLFF. Based on the CDR3 plus reference TRBV5-1 and TRBJ1-4, the full variable domain is KAGVTQTPRYLIKTRGQQVTLSCSPISGHRSVSWYQQTPGQGLQFLFEYFSETQRNKGNFPGRFSGRQFSNSRSEMNVSTLELGDSALYLCASSFSRQGTNEKLFFGSGTQLSVL.

The J gene is TRBJ2-7, the V gene TRBV5-1, with 10 positions matching TRBD1. Germline V gives CDR1 SGHRS, CDR2 YFSETQ. The CDR3 is 14 residues long. The ends lost 5 bases at V and 3 bases at J; junction bases unmatched: 5. As DNA, the CDR3 is TGCGCCAGCAGATCCGGGACAGGGGTCTACGAGCAGTACTTC. Amino acids: CASRSGTGVYEQYF.

The chain joins TRBV7-6 to TRBJ1-3, with D tentatively TRBD1 (5 bases). Trimming took 5 bases from V and 0 from J, leaving 8 bases between them. Per the germline V gene, CDR1 is SGHVS and CDR2 is FNYEAQ. The CDR3 has 14 residues. DNA of the CDR3: TGTGCCAGCAGCCTTCAGGGCTCTGGAAACACCATATATTTT. It translates to CASSLQGSGNTIYF.

The V gene is TRBV6-5, the J gene TRBJ2-3; the D gene is possibly TRBD1 (6 bases). The germline V gene has CDR1 MNHEY and CDR2 SVGAGI. The CDR3 runs to 13 residues. Trimming took 5 bases from V and 4 from J, leaving 10 bases between them. The CDR3 reads CASSTGLADTQYF. The CDR3 coding sequence is TGTGCCAGCAGTACAGGGTTGGCAGATACGCAGTATTTT.

The chain links TRBV4-1 to TRBJ1-3; a weak D match, TRBD1 (6 bases). Trimming shortened V by 3 bases and J by 0 bases, and 15 bases separated the two germline ends. The germline V gene has CDR1 MGHRA and CDR2 YSYEKL. The CDR3 totals 17 residues. For the CDR3, the DNA is TGCGCCAGCAGCCAGACGGACAGATCCTACTCTGGAAACACCATATATTTT. Its translation is CASSQTDRSYSGNTIYF.

CDR3 DNA: TGTGCCAGCAGTTCTAACAGGGGGATTTCCTACGAGCAGTACTTC. Its translation: CASSSNRGISYEQYF. The chain uses TRBV6-5 and TRBJ2-5; 8 bases map to TRBD1. TRBJ2-7 matches the DNA end more closely, so the J call is doubtful. The CDR3 runs to 15 residues. The V gene's germline CDR1 is MNHEY and CDR2 SVGAGI.

This chain connects TRBV7-7 to TRBJ2-1; tentative D call: TRBD1 (5 bases). V gave up 2 bases and J gave up 9 bases, with 8 bases separating them. CDR1 is SSHAT, CDR2 FNYEAQ, per germline (reference sequence). This CDR3 is built from 12 residues. The chain's CDR3 is CASSLQGGEQFF. Written as DNA, the CDR3 is TGTGCCAGCAGCTTACAGGGCGGTGAGCAGTTCTTC. Based on the CDR3 plus reference TRBV7-7 and TRBJ2-1, the full variable domain is GAGVSQSPRYKVTKRGQDVTLRCDPISSHATLYWYQQALGQGPEFLTYFNYEAQPDKSGLPSDRFSAERPEGSISTLTIQRTEQRDSAMYRCASSLQGGEQFFGPGTRLTVL.

The V gene is TRBV4-1, the J gene TRBJ2-5; TRBD1 matches at 8 bases. Gene TRBJ2-7 matches the end of the DNA better, so the J call may be wrong. This CDR3 is 15 amino acids long. Germline CDR1 reads MGHRA; CDR2 reads YSYEKL. CDR3 nucleotides: TGCGCCAGCAGCCAAGCCCTGACAGGGGACTACGAGCAGTACTTC. This codes for CASSQALTGDYEQYF.

This sequence joins TRBV2 and TRBJ1-3, with a possible D match to TRBD1 (5 bases). Germline V gene lookup returns CDR1 SNHLY and CDR2 FYNNEI. Trimming cost V 6 bases and J 5 bases, with 11 bases left between them. CDR3 length: 13 residues. In nucleotides, the CDR3 is TGTGCCAGCAGCCAGGGTAGGAGAAACACCATATATTTT. Its translation is CASSQGRRNTIYF.

The table lists this clone with a count of one. This chain uses TRBV2 with TRBJ1-6; D perhaps matches TRBD1 (5 bases). Germline CDR1 SNHLY, CDR2 FYNNEI. Trimming took 3 bases from V and 14 from J, leaving 20 bases between them. This CDR3 has 15 amino acids. The CDR3 region is CASSDWGTTRSALHF. DNA of the CDR3: TGTGCCAGCAGTGACTGGGGCACGACACGAAGCGCCCTCCACTTT.

The rearrangement joins TRBV10-2 to TRBJ2-1; 7 nucleotides agree with TRBD2. Trimming at V came to 0 bases and at J to 0 bases, leaving 2 bases not matched to a gene. Germline values: CDR1 WSHSY, CDR2 SAAADI. The CDR3 has 16 residues. The CDR3 DNA reads TGCGCCAGCAGTGAGTCAGGCGGGAGCTCCTACAATGAGCAGTTCTTC. Protein: CASSESGGSSYNEQFF.

This chain's CDR3 is CASSKRNRVQKFSDTQYF. DNA of the CDR3: TGTGCCAGCAGCAAAAGGAACAGGGTGCAAAAGTTTTCCGATACGCAGTATTTT. The rearrangement uses TRBV21-1 and TRBJ2-3; the tabulated D call, TRBD1, remains unverified against the DNA. TRBV21-1 is annotated as a pseudogene. The CDR3 is made up of 18 amino acids.

This clone was seen once. The same CDR3 also results from other DNA sequences found in this sample. The chain carries TRBV4-2 and TRBJ2-7; D gene unclear. CDR3 length equals 15 residues. Germline V gene lookup returns CDR1 LGHNA and CDR2 YNFKEQ. The ends were cut back, 4 bases at V and 2 bases at J, with 15 bases in the middle. The DNA of the CDR3 is TGTGCCAGCAGCCTCCGCAGAGGTCCCACCTACGAGCAGTACTTC. It encodes CASSLRRGPTYEQYF.

This chain links TRBV7-2 with TRBJ2-1; D possibly corresponds to TRBD2 (5 bases). The germline gives CDR1 SGHTA, CDR2 FQGNSA. Trimming took off 4 bases at V and 0 bases at J, with 16 bases between the two ends. CDR3 size: 17 residues. The DNA for the CDR3 is TGTGCCAGCAGCTGGACCCTACCGGGGAGCTCCTACAATGAGCAGTTCTTC. This sequence encodes CASSWTLPGSSYNEQFF.

V usage is TRBV5-1 and J usage is TRBJ2-1; 7 nucleotides agree with TRBD2. Germline assignment: CDR1 SGHRS and CDR2 YFSETQ. CDR3 length: 15 residues. V trimming: 0 bases; J trimming: 5 bases; junction bases outside the gene matches: 5. For the CDR3, the DNA is TGCGCCAGCAGCTTGGGGGGACTACTGAACAATGAGCAGTTCTTC. Translated, it gives CASSLGGLLNNEQFF.

This sequence joins TRBV7-2 and TRBJ2-7, with a possible D match to TRBD2 (5 bases). Trimming left V 8 bases short and J 4 bases short, with 21 bases between. Germline loops: CDR1 SGHTA, CDR2 FQGNSA. This CDR3 has 15 amino acids. The DNA for the CDR3 is TGTGCCAGCCGCTGGCGGGTGGCCGGTCGTTACGAGCAGTACTTC. Translation: CASRWRVAGRYEQYF.

This clone was seen a single time. V gene TRBV15 combines with J gene TRBJ1-1, with D maybe TRBD1 (6 bases). This CDR3 has 16 amino acids. Per germline, CDR1 LNHNV and CDR2 YYDKDF (reference sequence). V was trimmed by 3 bases and J by 1 base, leaving 15 bases between them. This chain's CDR3 is CATSSLTGQTNTEAFF. CDR3 in DNA: TGTGCCACCAGCAGCCTAACAGGACAGACGAACACTGAAGCTTTCTTT. The full variable domain, its missing parts supplied by reference TRBV15 and TRBJ1-1, is DAMVIQNPRYQVTQFGKPVTLSCSQTLNHNVMYWYQQKSSQAPKLLFHYYDKDFNNEADTPDNFQSRRPNTSFCFLDIRSPGLGDTAMYLCATSSLTGQTNTEAFFGQGTRLTVV.

The rearrangement uses TRBV5-1 and TRBJ2-7; tentative D call: TRBD1 (5 bases). V lost 3 bases and J 6 bases, leaving 13 bases between the germline ends. Germline V gene sequence: CDR1 SGHRS, CDR2 YFSETQ. CDR3 length equals 13 residues. The CDR3, as DNA: TGCGCCAGCAGCTCCCCAGAAGGGGCCGAGCAGTACTTC. Encoded protein: CASSSPEGAEQYF.

V and J are TRBV19 and TRBJ2-7, with 16 bases aligning to TRBD2. From germline, CDR1 is LNHDA and CDR2 SQIVND (reference sequence). This CDR3 has 18 residues. The ends lost 4 bases at V and 5 bases at J; junction bases unmatched: 11. In DNA form, the CDR3 reads TGTGCCAGTAGTAACCCTCCGGGACTAGCGGGGGGGCCCCACGAGCAGTACTTC. Its protein is CASSNPPGLAGGPHEQYF.

V gene TRBV5-1 combines with J gene TRBJ2-2; no clear D. The CDR3 has 15 residues. V was pared by 0 bases and J by 4 bases, with 10 bases between. Germline V gene data show CDR1 as SGHRS and CDR2 as YFSETQ. The CDR3 DNA sequence: TGCGCCAGCAGCTTGGGGGCGCCTGGCACCGGGGAGCTGTTTTTT. Its protein product is CASSLGAPGTGELFF.

The rearrangement joins TRBV2 to TRBJ2-1; no clear D gene. In germline, CDR1 is SNHLY, CDR2 FYNNEI. The CDR3 runs to 13 residues. With 4 bases removed from V and 4 bases from J, the gap between germline ends came to 8 bases. CDR3 in amino acids: CASSVGLYNEQFF. As DNA, the CDR3 is TGTGCCAGCAGTGTTGGGCTATACAATGAGCAGTTCTTC.

The chain combines TRBV9 with TRBJ2-6; D is ambiguous. This CDR3 is built from 16 residues. Germline CDR1 reads SGDLS; CDR2 reads YYNGEE. V gave up 0 bases and J gave up 1 base, with 8 bases separating them. CDR3 DNA: TGTGCCAGCAGCGTAGTTGGCGGATCTGGGGCCAACGTCCTGACTTTC. Amino acids: CASSVVGGSGANVLTF.

CDR3 coding DNA: TGTGCCAGCAGCTCAAACAGGTACACTGAAGCTTTCTTT. This sequence encodes CASSSNRYTEAFF. The chain combines TRBV7-7 with TRBJ1-1; the D gene is possibly TRBD1 (5 bases). The CDR3 spans 13 residues. Germline lookup yields CDR1 SSHAT and CDR2 FNYEAQ (reference sequence). Trimming cost V 4 bases and J 3 bases, with 9 bases left between them.